The source of this TCR beta chain is a study of CD8 T cells in Susac syndrome. Background on the study: When their blood was taken, patients with Susac syndrome were therapy-naive, taking corticosteroids, or taking intravenous immunoglobulin alone.

The V and J ends lost 6 bases and 1 base respectively, with 8 bases between them. This CDR3 contains 13 residues. CDR1 MDHEN and CDR2 SYDVKM come from the germline V gene. Random hexamers primed reverse transcription of about 0.5 to 1 ug RNA. TCRdb used MiXCR to reprocess the immunoSEQ multiplex PCR reads, holding one entry per CDR3 protein. Of some 160,000 distinct CDR3 sequences in the sample, approximately 94% were seen once. The sequence was obtained from a human donor with Susac syndrome. The sample consisted of CD4+ T cells from PBMCs. The V call is TRBV28, the J call TRBJ2-3; D is perhaps TRBD2 (5 bases). CDR3 residues: CASRRAGTDTQYF. In DNA form, the CDR3 reads TGTGCCAGCAGGAGGGCGGGCACAGATACGCAGTATTTT.